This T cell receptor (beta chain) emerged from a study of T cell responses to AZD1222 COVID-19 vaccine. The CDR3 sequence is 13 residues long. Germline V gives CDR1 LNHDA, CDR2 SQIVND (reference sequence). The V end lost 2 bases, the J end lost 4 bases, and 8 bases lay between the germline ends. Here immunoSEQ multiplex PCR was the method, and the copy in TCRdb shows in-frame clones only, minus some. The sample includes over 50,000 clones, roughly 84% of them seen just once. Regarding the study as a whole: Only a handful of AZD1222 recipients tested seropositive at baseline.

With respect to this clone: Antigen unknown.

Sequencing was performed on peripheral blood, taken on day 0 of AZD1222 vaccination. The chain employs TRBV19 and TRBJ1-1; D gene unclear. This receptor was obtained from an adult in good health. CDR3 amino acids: CASSITGRTEAFF. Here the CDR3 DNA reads TGTGCCAGTAGTATAACGGGTCGCACTGAAGCTTTCTTT.